This T cell receptor (beta chain) was identified during a study of blood T cell dynamics during melanoma immunotherapy. Sequencing was performed with immunoSEQ multiplex PCR; in TCRdb, only in-frame clones are kept and a portion is missing. The repertoire holds about 5,000 clones, with around 86% as singletons. Losses at the gene ends were 3 bases for V and 4 bases for J; bases not matched to a gene: 10. Germline V gene data show CDR1 as SGHKS and CDR2 as YYEKEE (reference sequence). The CDR3 runs 17 residues. Time point given: pre-treatment baseline. This clone was detected only once. The sequence was collected from a human donor with melanoma. The sample consisted of blood, taken from a patient treated with checkpoint blockade. This chain uses TRBV5-5 with TRBJ2-2, with 9 positions matching TRBD2. In DNA, the CDR3 is TGTGCCAGCAGCTCTCCCGGGGGGACTAGCTCCACCGGGGAGCTGTTTTTT. Its translation: CASSSPGGTSSTGELFF.